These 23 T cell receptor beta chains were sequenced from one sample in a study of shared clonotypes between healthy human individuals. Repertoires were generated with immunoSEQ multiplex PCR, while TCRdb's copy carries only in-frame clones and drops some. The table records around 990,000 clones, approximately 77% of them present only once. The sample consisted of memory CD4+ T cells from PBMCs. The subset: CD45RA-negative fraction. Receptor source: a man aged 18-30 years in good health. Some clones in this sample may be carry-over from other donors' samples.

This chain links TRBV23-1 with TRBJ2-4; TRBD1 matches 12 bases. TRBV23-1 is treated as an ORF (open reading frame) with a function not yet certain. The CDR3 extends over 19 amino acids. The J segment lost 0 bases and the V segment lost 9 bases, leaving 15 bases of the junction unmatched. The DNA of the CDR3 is TGCGCCAGTGGTATTCCGGGACAGGGGGCTCTTATAGCCAAAAACATTCAGTACTTC. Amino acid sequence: CASGIPGQGALIAKNIQYF.

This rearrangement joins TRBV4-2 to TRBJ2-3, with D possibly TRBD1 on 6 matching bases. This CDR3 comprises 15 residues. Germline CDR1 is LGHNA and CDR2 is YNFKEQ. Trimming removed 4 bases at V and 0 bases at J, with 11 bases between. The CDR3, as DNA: TGTGCCAGCAGCCGAGGGGGAGTAAGCACAGATACGCAGTATTTT. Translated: CASSRGGVSTDTQYF.

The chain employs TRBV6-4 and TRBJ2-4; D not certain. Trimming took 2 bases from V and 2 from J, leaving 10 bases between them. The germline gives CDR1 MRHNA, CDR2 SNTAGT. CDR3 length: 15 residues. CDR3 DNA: TGTGCCAGCAGTGACCTACTGATATCCAAAAACATTCAGTACTTC. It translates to CASSDLLISKNIQYF.

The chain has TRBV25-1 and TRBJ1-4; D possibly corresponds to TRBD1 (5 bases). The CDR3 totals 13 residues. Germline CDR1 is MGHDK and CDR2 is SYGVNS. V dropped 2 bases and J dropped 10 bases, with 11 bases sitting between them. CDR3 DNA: TGTGCCAGCAGTGAACATACGGGGGGAAAACTGTTTTTT. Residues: CASSEHTGGKLFF. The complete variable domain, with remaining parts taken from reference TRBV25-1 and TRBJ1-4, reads EADIYQTPRYLVIGTGKKITLECSQTMGHDKMYWYQQDPGMELHLIHYSYGVNSTEKGDLSSESTVSRIRTEHFPLTLESARPSHTSQYLCASSEHTGGKLFFGSGTQLSVL.

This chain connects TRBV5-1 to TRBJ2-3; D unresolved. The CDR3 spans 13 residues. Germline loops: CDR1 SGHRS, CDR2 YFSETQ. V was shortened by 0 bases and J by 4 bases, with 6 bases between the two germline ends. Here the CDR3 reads CASSLEVADTQYF. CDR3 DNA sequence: TGCGCCAGCAGCTTGGAAGTGGCAGATACGCAGTATTTT.

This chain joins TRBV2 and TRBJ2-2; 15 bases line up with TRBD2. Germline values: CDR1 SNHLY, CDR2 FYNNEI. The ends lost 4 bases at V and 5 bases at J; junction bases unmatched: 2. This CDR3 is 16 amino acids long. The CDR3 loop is CASSGTSGRGTGELFF. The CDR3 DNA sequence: TGTGCCAGCAGTGGGACTAGCGGGAGGGGTACCGGGGAGCTGTTTTTT.

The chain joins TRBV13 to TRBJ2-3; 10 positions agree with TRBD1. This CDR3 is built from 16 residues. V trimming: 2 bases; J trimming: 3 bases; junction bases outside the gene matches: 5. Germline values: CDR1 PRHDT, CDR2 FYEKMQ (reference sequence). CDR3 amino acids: CASSLRTGGKTDTQYF. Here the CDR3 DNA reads TGTGCCAGCAGCTTAAGGACAGGGGGAAAGACAGATACGCAGTATTTT.

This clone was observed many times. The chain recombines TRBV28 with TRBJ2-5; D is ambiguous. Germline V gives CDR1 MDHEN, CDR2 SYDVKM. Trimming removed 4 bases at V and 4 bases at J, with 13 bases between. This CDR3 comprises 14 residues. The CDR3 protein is CASSSRDEGETQYF. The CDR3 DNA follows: TGTGCCAGCAGTTCCCGAGACGAAGGAGAGACCCAGTACTTC.

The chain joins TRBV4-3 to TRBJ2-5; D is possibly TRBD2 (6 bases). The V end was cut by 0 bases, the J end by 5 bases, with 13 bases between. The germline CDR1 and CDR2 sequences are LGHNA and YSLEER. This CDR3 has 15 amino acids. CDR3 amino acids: CASSQEGGRGETQYF. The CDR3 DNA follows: TGCGCCAGCAGCCAAGAAGGAGGGAGAGGGGAGACCCAGTACTTC.

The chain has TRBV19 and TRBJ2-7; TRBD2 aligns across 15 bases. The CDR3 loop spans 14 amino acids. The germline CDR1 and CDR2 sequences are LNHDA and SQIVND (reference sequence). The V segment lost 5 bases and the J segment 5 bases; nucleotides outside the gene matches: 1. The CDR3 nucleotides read TGTGCCAGTAGTGGGACTAGCGGGAGGAACGAGCAGTACTTC. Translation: CASSGTSGRNEQYF.

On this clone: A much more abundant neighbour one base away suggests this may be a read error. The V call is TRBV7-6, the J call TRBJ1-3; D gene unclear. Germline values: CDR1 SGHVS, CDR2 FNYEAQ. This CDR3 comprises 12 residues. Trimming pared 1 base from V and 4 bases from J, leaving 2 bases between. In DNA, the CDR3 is TGTGCCAGCAGCTTAGGGGGAAACACCATATATTTT. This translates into CASSLGGNTIYF. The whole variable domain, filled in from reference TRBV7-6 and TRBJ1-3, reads GAGVSQSPRYKVTKRGQDVALRCDPISGHVSLYWYRQALGQGPEFLTYFNYEAQQDKSGLPNDRFSAERPEGSISTLTIQRTEQRDSAMYRCASSLGGNTIYFGEGSWLTVV.

The CDR3 DNA follows: TGTGCCAGCAGCGGGACAGGGGTGGAGACCCAGTACTTC. Translating gives CASSGTGVETQYF. The rearrangement links TRBV28 to TRBJ2-5; TRBD1 matches 10 bases. Germline trimming cut 6 bases from V and 5 bases from J; bases unmatched to any gene: 3. In germline, CDR1 is MDHEN, CDR2 SYDVKM. CDR3 length: 13 amino acids.

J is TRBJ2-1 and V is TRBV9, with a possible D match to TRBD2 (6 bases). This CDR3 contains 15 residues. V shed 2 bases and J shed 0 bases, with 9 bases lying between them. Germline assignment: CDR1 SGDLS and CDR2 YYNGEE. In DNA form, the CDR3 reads TGTGCCAGCAGCGTGGGACTTTCCTCCTACAATGAGCAGTTCTTC. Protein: CASSVGLSSYNEQFF.

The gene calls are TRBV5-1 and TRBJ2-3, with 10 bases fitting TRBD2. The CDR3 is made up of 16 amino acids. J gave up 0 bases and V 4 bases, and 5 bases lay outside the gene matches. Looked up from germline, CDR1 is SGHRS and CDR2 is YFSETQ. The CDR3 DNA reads TGCGCCAGCAGCCCCGGACTAGCGGCTAGCACAGATACGCAGTATTTT. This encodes CASSPGLAASTDTQYF.

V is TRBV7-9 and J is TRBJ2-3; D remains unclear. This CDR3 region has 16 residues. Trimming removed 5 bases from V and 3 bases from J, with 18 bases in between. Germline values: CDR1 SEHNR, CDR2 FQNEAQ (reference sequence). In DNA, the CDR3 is TGTGCCAGCAGCAAGCGACTTGCGGTCCTTACAGATACGCAGTATTTT. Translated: CASSKRLAVLTDTQYF.

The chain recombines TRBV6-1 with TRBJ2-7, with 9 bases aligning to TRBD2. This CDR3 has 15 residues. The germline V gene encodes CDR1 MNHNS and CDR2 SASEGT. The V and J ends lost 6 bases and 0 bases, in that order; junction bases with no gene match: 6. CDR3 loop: CASRVTSGYSYEQYF. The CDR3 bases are TGTGCCAGCAGGGTGACTAGCGGCTACTCCTACGAGCAGTACTTC.

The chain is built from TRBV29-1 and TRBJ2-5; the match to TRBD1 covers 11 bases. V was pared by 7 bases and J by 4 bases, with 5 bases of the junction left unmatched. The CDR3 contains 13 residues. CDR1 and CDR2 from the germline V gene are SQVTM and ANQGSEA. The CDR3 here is CSAGGTGGETQYF. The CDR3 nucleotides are TGCAGCGCCGGTGGGACAGGGGGAGAGACCCAGTACTTC.

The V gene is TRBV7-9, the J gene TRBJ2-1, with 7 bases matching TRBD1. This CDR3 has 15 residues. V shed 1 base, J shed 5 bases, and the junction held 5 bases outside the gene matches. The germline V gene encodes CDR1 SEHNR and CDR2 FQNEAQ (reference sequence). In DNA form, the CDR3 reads TGTGCCAGCAGCTTAGGACAGGGCGGAAACAATGAGCAGTTCTTC. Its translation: CASSLGQGGNNEQFF.

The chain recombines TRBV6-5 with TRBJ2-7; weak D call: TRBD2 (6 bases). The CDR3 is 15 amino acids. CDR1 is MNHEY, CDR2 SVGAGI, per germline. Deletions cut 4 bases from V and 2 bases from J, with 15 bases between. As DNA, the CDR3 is TGTGCCAGCAGTTCGGGGGAGAGGGCACCCTACGAGCAGTACTTC. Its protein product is CASSSGERAPYEQYF.

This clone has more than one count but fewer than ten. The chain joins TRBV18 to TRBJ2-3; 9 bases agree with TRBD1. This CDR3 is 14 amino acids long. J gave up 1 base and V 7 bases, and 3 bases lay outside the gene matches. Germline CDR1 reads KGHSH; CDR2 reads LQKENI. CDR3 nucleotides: TGTGCCAGCTTTACAGGGGGCGGCACAGATACGCAGTATTTT. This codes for CASFTGGGTDTQYF.

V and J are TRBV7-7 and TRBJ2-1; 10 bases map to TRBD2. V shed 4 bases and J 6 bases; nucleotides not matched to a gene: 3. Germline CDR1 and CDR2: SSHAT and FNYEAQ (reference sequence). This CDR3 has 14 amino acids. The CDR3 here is CASSSGTSVNEQFF. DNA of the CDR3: TGTGCCAGCAGCTCAGGGACTAGCGTCAATGAGCAGTTCTTC. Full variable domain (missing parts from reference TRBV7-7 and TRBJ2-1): GAGVSQSPRYKVTKRGQDVTLRCDPISSHATLYWYQQALGQGPEFLTYFNYEAQPDKSGLPSDRFSAERPEGSISTLTIQRTEQRDSAMYRCASSSGTSVNEQFFGPGTRLTVL.

The DNA of the CDR3 is TGTGCCAGCAGCTTAAACCCGGGGGCCTACGAGCAGTACTTC. Amino acid sequence: CASSLNPGAYEQYF. This chain connects TRBV7-9 to TRBJ2-7, with D tentatively TRBD2 (6 bases). The germline V gene encodes CDR1 SEHNR and CDR2 FQNEAQ (reference sequence). V dropped 2 bases and J dropped 2 bases, with 10 bases sitting between them. CDR3 length equals 14 residues.

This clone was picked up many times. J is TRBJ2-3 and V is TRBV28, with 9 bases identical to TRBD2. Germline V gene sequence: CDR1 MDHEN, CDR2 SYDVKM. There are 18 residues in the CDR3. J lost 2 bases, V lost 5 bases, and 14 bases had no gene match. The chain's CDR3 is CASSNYPTSGPDTDTQYF. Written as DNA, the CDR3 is TGTGCCAGCAGTAACTACCCGACTAGCGGCCCCGACACAGATACGCAGTATTTT.